The clone carrying this T cell receptor beta chain was counted only a few times. This sample is drawn from a study of response to subunit inactivated influenza vaccine. The CDR3 totals 14 residues. V gave up 3 bases and J gave up 8 bases; unmatched junction bases: 4. Germline assignment: CDR1 KGHDR and CDR2 SFDVKD. TCRdb processed the RT-PCR reads anew with MiXCR; each CDR3 protein has one entry. Found here are about 570,000 distinct CDR3 sequences, over 9% of them singletons; the top ten hold roughly 9.6%. The data also belong to a second study, concerning T cells expressing NK-cell markers. That source reports: UMIs were included in TCR beta cDNA generated by 5'RACE template switching. CD3+CD56+NKG2C+, CD3+CD56+NKG2C- and CD3+CD56-NKG2C+ T cells, once sorted, supplied the TCR beta repertoires. In 5 or 6 donors, dominant NKG2C+ clonotypes were roughly 1.0-7.5% of CD8+ T cells. Similarly, these clonotypes led the CD3+CD56-NKG2C+ fraction as well in a few donors.

This clonotype was sampled from a man over 45 who received an inactivated influenza vaccine. Sequences were derived from PBMCs from blood, sampled on the day of vaccination. The chain recombines TRBV24-1 with TRBJ1-4, with 8 positions matching TRBD1. The CDR3 DNA reads TGTGCCACCAGTGATCCGGGACAGGCCGAAAAACTGTTTTTT. Translated: CATSDPGQAEKLFF.